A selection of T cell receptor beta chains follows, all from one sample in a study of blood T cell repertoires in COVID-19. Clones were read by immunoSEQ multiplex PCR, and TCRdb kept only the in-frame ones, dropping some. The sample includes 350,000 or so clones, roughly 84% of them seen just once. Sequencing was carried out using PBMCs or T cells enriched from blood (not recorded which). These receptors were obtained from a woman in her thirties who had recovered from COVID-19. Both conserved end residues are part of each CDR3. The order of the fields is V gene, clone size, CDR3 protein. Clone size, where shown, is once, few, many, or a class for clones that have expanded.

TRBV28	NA	CASSFSLAGGLLPYNEQFF
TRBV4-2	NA	CASSQARAINTEAFF
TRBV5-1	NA	CASSLGTQGNNEQFF
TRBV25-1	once	CASIGQGSDGYTF
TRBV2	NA	CASTPGQGSSPLHF
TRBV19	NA	CASKDRAVAGNTIYF
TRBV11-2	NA	CASSLAGTYNEQFF
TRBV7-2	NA	CASSSRGRGNTGELFF
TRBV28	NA	CASTPPDRARQPQHF
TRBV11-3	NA	CASSWRDSYEQYF
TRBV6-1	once	CASSEAGGMTREF
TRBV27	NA	CASSLGAGGGAGGYTF
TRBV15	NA	CATSRGTVGATDTQYF
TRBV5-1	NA	CASSLGPQDRAGYTF
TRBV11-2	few	CASSSSTGNGMEGYTF
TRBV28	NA	CASSLYGGNTEAFF
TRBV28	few	CASSLAQGSSGNTEAFF
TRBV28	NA	CASSLQGYGYTF
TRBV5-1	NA	CASSWSGTGVNYGYTF
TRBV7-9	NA	CASSKDREGYTF
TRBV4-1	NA	CASSPRDRSYEQYF
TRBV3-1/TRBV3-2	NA	CASSLTGDYGYTF
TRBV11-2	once	CASSLSRTGSYEQYF
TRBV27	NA	CASSLVRGQGTGELFF
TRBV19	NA	CATSVYGHNYGYTF
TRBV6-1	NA	CASSELNRGRRTGELFF
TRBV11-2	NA	CASSFSQAYEQYF
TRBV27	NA	CASSLSPTGGNQPQHF
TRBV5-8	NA	CASSLLAGQETQYF
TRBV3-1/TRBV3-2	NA	CASSHMSSSTDTQYF
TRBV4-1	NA	CASSRQEQKNTEAFF
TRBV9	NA	CASSVAQGEKLFF
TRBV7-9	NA	CASSPRQGNTEAFF
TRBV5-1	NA	CASGEAPSGGGNEQFF
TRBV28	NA	CASSLRTSGGMETQYF
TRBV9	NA	CASSTHLDLGTEAFF
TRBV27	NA	CASSLRLAAGELFF
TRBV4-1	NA	CASRPRQDTGELFF
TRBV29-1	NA	CSPRAGASKNTEAFF
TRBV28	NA	CASRALTGGGEKLFF
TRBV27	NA	CASRPFSLNTEAFF